This TCR beta chain comes out of a study of OX40 agonist ivuxolimab in advanced cancers. Trimming left V 4 bases short and J 7 bases short, with 11 bases between. The CDR3 runs to 13 residues. Germline CDR1 is SNHLY and CDR2 is FYNNEI. This clone was recorded only once. TCRdb's copy holds only in-frame clones and misses some; the assay was immunoSEQ multiplex PCR. The data contain 91,000 or so clones, approximately 94% of them singletons. The chain has TRBV2 and TRBJ1-5; D gene ambiguous. The receptor was derived from an adult with an advanced solid tumor such as melanoma, head and neck, liver or kidney cancer. This specimen was CD4+ or CD8+ T cells sorted from blood, taken in a trial of the OX40 agonist ivuxolimab. DNA of the CDR3: TGTGCCAGCAGTGGGGAATTGGGACAGCCCCAGCATTTT. It translates to CASSGELGQPQHF.